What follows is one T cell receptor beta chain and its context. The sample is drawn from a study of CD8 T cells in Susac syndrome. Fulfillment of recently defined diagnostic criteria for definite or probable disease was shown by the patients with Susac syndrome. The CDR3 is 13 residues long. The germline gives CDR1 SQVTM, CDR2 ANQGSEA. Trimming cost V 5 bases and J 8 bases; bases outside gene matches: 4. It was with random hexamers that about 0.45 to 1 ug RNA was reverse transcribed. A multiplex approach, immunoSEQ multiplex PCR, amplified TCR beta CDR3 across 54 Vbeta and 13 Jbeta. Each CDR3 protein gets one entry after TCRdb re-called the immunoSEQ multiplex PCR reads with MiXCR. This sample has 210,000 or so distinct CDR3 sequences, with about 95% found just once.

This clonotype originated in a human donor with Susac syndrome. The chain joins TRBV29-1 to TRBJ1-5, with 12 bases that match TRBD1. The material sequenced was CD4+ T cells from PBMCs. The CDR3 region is CSVRDRGREPQHF. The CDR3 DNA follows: TGCAGCGTTAGGGACAGGGGGCGAGAGCCCCAGCATTTT. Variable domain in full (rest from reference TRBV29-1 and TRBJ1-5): SAVISQKPSRDICQRGTSLTIQCQVDSQVTMMFWYRQQPGQSLTLIATANQGSEATYESGFVIDKFPISRPNLTFSTLTVSNMSPEDSSIYLCSVRDRGREPQHFGDGTRLSIL.